The T cell receptor (beta chain) under discussion was sequenced for a study of CD8+ T cells in alopecia areata. The study, taken as a whole, reports: Compared with normal scalp, lesional scalp had higher clonality and more expanded CD8+ clones.

The sequencing template was cDNA reverse transcribed from extracted RNA. This table comes from immunoSEQ multiplex PCR, and its TCRdb copy is limited to in-frame clones, with some not included. The repertoire holds over 150,000 clones, with 50% to 75% as singletons. In germline, CDR1 is LNHNV, CDR2 YYDKDF (reference sequence). The ends were cut back, 0 bases at V and 6 bases at J, with 12 bases in the middle. The CDR3 has 15 residues. The researchers isolated CD4+ and CD8+ T cells from PBMCs by sorting. In regard to this clone: Its antigen is unknown.

The TCR sequence derives from a human donor with alopecia areata. The source was CD4+ T cells sorted from blood, collected at week 0. The V gene is TRBV15, the J gene TRBJ1-5; unclear D gene. CDR3 DNA: TGTGCCACCAGCAGAGAGGGGTCCCGTGGTCAGCCCCAGCATTTT. Translating gives CATSREGSRGQPQHF.